Listed below are T cell receptor beta chains from one sample, sequenced in a study of type 1 and type 2 diabetes patients. From the multiplex PCR reads, TCRdb called clonotypes with MiXCR, one entry per CDR3 protein. The sample contains around 300,000 distinct CDR3 sequences, 47% of which appear only once. The specimen was peripheral blood mononuclear cells (PBMCs). These receptors all stem from a young man with type 2 diabetes. CDR3s include the opening cysteine and the closing phenylalanine or tryptophan. A D gene is named only where the DNA matches it firmly. The size entry is marked missing in some rows and otherwise reads once, few, many or a size class.

J,V,D,size,CDR3,DNA
TRBJ2-7,TRBV14,NA,NA,CASSPRLDSYEQYF,TGCGCCAGCAGCCCCCGACTAGATTCCTACGAGCAGTACTTC
TRBJ2-7,TRBV15,NA,NA,CAASLNRGGGYEQYF,TGTGCCGCCAGCCTAAATCGGGGCGGTGGATACGAGCAGTACTTC
TRBJ2-1,TRBV19,TRBD2,few,CASTTTSGGLNEQFF,TGTGCCAGTACCACGACTAGCGGGGGATTAAATGAGCAGTTCTTC
TRBJ1-1,TRBV4-3,NA,NA,CASSQGGGLNTEAFF,TGCGCCAGCAGCCAAGGTGGGGGACTGAACACTGAAGCTTTCTTT
TRBJ1-1,TRBV6-6,NA,NA,CASSEADRWGTEAFF,TGTGCCAGCAGTGAGGCAGACAGGTGGGGGACTGAAGCTTTCTTT
TRBJ2-1,TRBV29-1,NA,NA,CSVGTPNPYNEQFF,TGCAGCGTTGGGACTCCCAACCCCTACAATGAGCAGTTCTTC
TRBJ2-7,TRBV20-1,TRBD2,few,CSARDRGSGRGSYEQYF,TGCAGTGCTAGAGATAGAGGTAGCGGGAGAGGTAGCTACGAGCAGTACTTC
TRBJ1-2,TRBV28,NA,few,CASSPTWTEEGYGYTF,TGTGCCAGCAGTCCCACATGGACAGAAGAAGGCTATGGCTACACCTTC
TRBJ2-5,TRBV6-1,TRBD1,NA,CASSEIGTGKETQYF,TGTGCCAGCAGTGAAATCGGGACAGGAAAAGAGACCCAGTACTTC
TRBJ2-1,TRBV19,TRBD2,few,CASSIYGLADEQFF,TGTGCCAGTAGTATTTACGGACTAGCAGATGAGCAGTTCTTC
TRBJ2-7,TRBV28,NA,few,CATTTEYEQYF,TGTGCCACGACTACAGAATACGAGCAGTACTTC
TRBJ2-1,TRBV13,NA,NA,CASSQRPGTEQFF,TGTGCCAGCAGTCAGCGACCGGGGACTGAGCAGTTCTTC
TRBJ2-5,TRBV7-2,NA,NA,CASSLAGTLEQETQYF,TGTGCCAGCAGCTTAGCGGGGACATTAGAACAAGAGACCCAGTACTTC
TRBJ2-2,TRBV20-1,NA,NA,CSARGTTGELFF,TGCAGTGCTAGAGGGACCACCGGGGAGCTGTTTTTT
TRBJ2-1,TRBV12-3/TRBV12-4,TRBD2,NA,CASSSRLAGGPIF,TGTGCCAGCAGTTCGCGACTAGCGGGAGGGCCTATCTTC
TRBJ1-2,TRBV19,NA,NA,CASSTGTDGYTF,TGTGCCAGTAGTACCGGGACGGATGGCTACACCTTC
TRBJ1-2,TRBV19,NA,NA,CASSMFGQINYGYTF,TGTGCCAGTAGTATGTTTGGGCAGATTAACTATGGCTACACCTTC
TRBJ2-7,TRBV5-4,TRBD1,NA,CASSLARTGTYEQYF,TGTGCCAGCAGCTTGGCCAGGACAGGGACCTACGAGCAGTACTTC
TRBJ1-5,TRBV30,NA,NA,CAWASGGNQPQHF,TGTGCCTGGGCGTCGGGAGGCAATCAGCCCCAGCATTTT
TRBJ1-6,TRBV5-6,TRBD1,few,CASSAGDRWNSPLHF,TGTGCCAGCAGCGCCGGGGACAGGTGGAATTCACCCCTCCACTTT
TRBJ2-7,TRBV15,TRBD1,few,CATSADRDRGLPRYF,TGTGCCACCAGCGCCGACCGGGACAGGGGGCTGCCAAGGTACTTC
TRBJ1-1,TRBV30,NA,many,CAWSVQIKAFF,TGTGCCTGGAGTGTACAGATAAAAGCTTTCTTT
TRBJ1-5,TRBV19,NA,NA,CASSIIGGLNQPQHF,TGTGCCAGTAGTATCATAGGAGGGCTAAATCAGCCCCAGCATTTT
TRBJ1-2,TRBV2,NA,NA,CASKTGGLYGYTF,TGTGCCAGCAAAACCGGGGGACTCTATGGCTACACCTTC
TRBJ1-5,TRBV12-3/TRBV12-4,NA,once,CASSLTFNQPQHF,TGTGCCAGCAGTCTTACCTTCAATCAGCCCCAGCATTTT
TRBJ1-2,TRBV27,TRBD1,few,CASRGGTVNGYTF,TGTGCCAGCAGGGGGGGGACAGTTAATGGCTACACCTTC
TRBJ1-1,TRBV4-2,NA,NA,CASSQDLRANTEAFF,TGTGCCAGCAGCCAAGATTTGAGAGCAAACACTGAAGCTTTCTTT
TRBJ2-1,TRBV7-7,NA,NA,CASSPRGIGSYNEQFF,TGTGCCAGCAGCCCCCGGGGGATCGGGTCCTACAATGAGCAGTTCTTC
TRBJ2-1,TRBV10-3,NA,few,CAIGEDYNEQFF,TGTGCCATCGGAGAGGATTACAATGAGCAGTTCTTC
TRBJ1-1,TRBV7-2,NA,NA,CASSLYWVVGTEPNTEAFF,TGTGCCAGCAGCTTATATTGGGTAGTGGGGACGGAACCGAACACTGAAGCTTTCTTT
TRBJ1-1,TRBV7-2,NA,few,CASSQNRDAFF,TGTGCCAGCAGTCAAAACAGGGATGCTTTCTTT
TRBJ1-6,TRBV19,NA,few,CASSLGGTPNSPLHF,TGTGCCAGTAGTCTCGGGGGAACACCGAATTCACCCCTCCACTTT
TRBJ1-2,TRBV19,NA,NA,CASSTLTSSGYGYTF,TGTGCCAGTAGTACCCTAACCTCTTCGGGCTATGGCTACACCTTC
TRBJ2-2,TRBV10-2,TRBD2,NA,CASSETGTSGINTGELFF,TGCGCCAGCAGTGAGACAGGGACTAGCGGGATTAACACCGGGGAGCTGTTTTTT
TRBJ2-2,TRBV10-3,NA,NA,CASRDFDAGELFF,TGTGCCAGCAGGGACTTCGATGCCGGGGAGCTGTTTTTT
TRBJ2-7,TRBV19,NA,many,CASSIDGSTSYEQYF,TGTGCCAGTAGTATTGACGGGAGCACTTCGTACGAGCAGTACTTC
TRBJ2-2,TRBV27,NA,few,CASSFGGTGELFF,TGTGCCAGCAGTTTTGGTGGGACCGGGGAGCTGTTTTTT
TRBJ1-2,TRBV5-1,NA,once,CASSQNQEYGYTF,TGTGCCAGCAGCCAAAACCAGGAATATGGCTACACCTTC
TRBJ1-6,TRBV7-3,NA,NA,CASSLGGGDNSPLHF,TGTGCCAGCAGCTTAGGCGGGGGGGATAATTCACCCCTCCACTTT
TRBJ1-3,TRBV10-1,TRBD1,few,CASSEGQGPGNTIYF,TGCGCCAGCAGTGAGGGACAGGGACCTGGAAACACCATATATTTT